This T cell receptor beta chain was identified during a study of CD8 T cells in Susac syndrome. After extraction with the RNeasy kit, roughly 0.45 to 1 ug of the RNA was reverse transcribed using random hexamers. The TCR beta CDR3 was amplified by immunoSEQ multiplex PCR across 54 Vbeta, 13 Jbeta. Each CDR3 protein gets one entry after TCRdb re-called the immunoSEQ multiplex PCR reads with MiXCR. In the table there are some 450,000 distinct CDR3 sequences, approximately 89% of which are singletons. Germline values: CDR1 LGHDT, CDR2 YNNKEL (reference sequence). V was pared by 4 bases and J by 8 bases, with 17 bases between. CDR3 size: 15 residues. TEMRA cells underwent FACS enrichment and CD8+ and CD4+ T cells underwent negative isolation.

The sequenced sample was CD8+ T cells from PBMCs. The receptor comes from a human donor with multiple sclerosis. The rearrangement uses TRBV3-1 and TRBJ1-4; weak D call: TRBD1 (5 bases). The CDR3: CASSRHQGFLEKLFF. The CDR3 DNA sequence: TGTGCCAGCAGCCGACATCAGGGTTTTTTAGAAAAACTGTTTTTT.